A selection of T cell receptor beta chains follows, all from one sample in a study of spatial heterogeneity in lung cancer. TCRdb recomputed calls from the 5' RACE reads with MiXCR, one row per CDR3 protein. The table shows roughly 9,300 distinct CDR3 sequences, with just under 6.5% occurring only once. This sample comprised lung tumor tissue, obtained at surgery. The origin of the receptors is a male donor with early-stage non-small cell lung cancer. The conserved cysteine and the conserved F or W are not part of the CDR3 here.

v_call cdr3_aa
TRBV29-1 SAVVSTEAF
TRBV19 ASSLVGTYKNIQY
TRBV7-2 ASSLARSSNVLT
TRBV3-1 ASVGRYEQY
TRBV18 ASSLGVYLEKETQY
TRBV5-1 ASSSGLAGNEQF
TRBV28 ASSFPRLGNTGELF
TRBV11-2 ASSLEQALLTDTQY
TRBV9 ASSVSGNNSPLH
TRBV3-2 ASSQDRRAETQY
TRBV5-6 ASSSWTSGLSYNEQF
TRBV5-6 ASSFVQGAGYGYT
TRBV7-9 ASSFFEGIGYT
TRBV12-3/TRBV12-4 ASTTRGKRNYGYT
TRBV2 ASREGQASYGYT
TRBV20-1 SARTGGNYGYT
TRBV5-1 ASSLLGTGTSSYNEQF
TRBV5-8 ASSFLQAQETQY
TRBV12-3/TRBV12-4 ASSAGTSYNEQF
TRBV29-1 GTGAGNTIY
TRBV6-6 ASLDPHSGANILT
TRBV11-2 ASSSLAGAYNEQF
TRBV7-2 ASSLQSGRETQY
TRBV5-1 ASSLGGLAGGVNEQF
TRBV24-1 ATSDFGGITDTQY
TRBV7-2 ASSHQGARGYGYT
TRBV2 ASREEKLF
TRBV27 ASRRQGTSYEQY
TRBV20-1 SARPPKRGVAGELF
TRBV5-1 ASSPGQALTDTQY
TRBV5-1 ASSLGGSGEYEQY
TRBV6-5 ASISRSGTEAF
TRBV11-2 ASSLEQGNEQF
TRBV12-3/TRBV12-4 ASSSLLAGDYNEQF
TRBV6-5 ASSYSLRGGQGYT
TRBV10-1 ASSPTSVRDTQY
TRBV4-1 ASSQGDGTRDQPQH
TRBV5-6 ASSLPTLSYEQY
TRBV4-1 ASSLRDRGPVYGYT
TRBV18 ASSPPTGDEQY
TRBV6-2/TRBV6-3 ASSYMRSVEAF
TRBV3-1 ASSRDLGERGEQY
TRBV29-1 SVAGQTYEQY
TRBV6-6 ASSYSPELSEAF
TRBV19 ATGLYSNQPQH
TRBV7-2 ASSPRDIGYEKLF
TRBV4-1 ASSQEGWADTQY
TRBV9 ASSVGPGVTTDTQY
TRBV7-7 ASSLARSGLVTYEQY
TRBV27 ASSSSRTGANEKLF
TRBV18 ASSPDINQPQH
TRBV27 ASSFQTGQARSPLH
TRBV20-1 SARKDTGRAF
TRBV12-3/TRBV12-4 ASSLGRAPISGANVLT
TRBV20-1 SANRLAGGTGELF